The 19 T cell receptor beta chains in this list originate from one sample, sequenced in a study of beta chain features in type 1 diabetes. Isolated RNA was reverse transcribed in full, so expressed TCRB transcripts were sequenced. Some clones are missing from TCRdb's copy, which holds only in-frame ones; the method was immunoSEQ multiplex PCR. The top ten clones hold 1% of a sample with 250,000 to 300,000 clones, approximately 8.1% of them seen once. The sequenced material came from central memory CD4+ T cells from blood. These receptors all stem from a woman aged 18-35 years in good health.

V and J are TRBV7-2 and TRBJ1-2; TRBD1 matches 7 bases. This CDR3 has 16 residues. V lost 5 bases, J lost 2 bases, and 11 bases stayed unmatched. Germline V gene data show CDR1 as SGHTA and CDR2 as FQGNSA. CDR3: CASSPRGTGANYGYTF. As DNA, the CDR3 is TGTGCCAGCAGCCCCCGGGGAACAGGGGCAAACTATGGCTACACCTTC.

Only a few counts were recorded for this clone. J is TRBJ2-3 and V is TRBV5-4; TRBD1 or TRBD2 may be the D gene (5 bases each). The CDR3 is 13 residues long. Germline loops: CDR1 SGHNT, CDR2 YYREEE (reference sequence). V was trimmed by 6 bases and J by 3 bases, leaving 11 bases between them. CDR3 bases: TGTGCCAGCATCGGGACGGGAACAGATACGCAGTATTTT. Residues: CASIGTGTDTQYF.

The chain carries TRBV9 and TRBJ2-3, with 11 bases lining up with TRBD2. The V gene end was trimmed by 0 bases and the J gene end by 1 base; junction bases not matched to a gene: 4. The CDR3 has 17 amino acids. Germline assignment: CDR1 SGDLS and CDR2 YYNGEE. The CDR3 loop is CASSVGTLAGGTDTQYF. Written as DNA, the CDR3 is TGTGCCAGCAGCGTAGGGACACTAGCGGGGGGCACAGATACGCAGTATTTT.

This clone was recorded many times. The chain couples TRBV7-2 to TRBJ1-6; TRBD1 might be the D (6 bases). CDR3 length: 12 residues. Germline CDR1 SGHTA, CDR2 FQGNSA. V was cut by 6 bases and J by 10 bases, with 10 bases left in between. In DNA, the CDR3 is TGTGCCAGCAGTTCCAGGGGATCACCCCTCCACTTT. It codes for CASSSRGSPLHF. The whole variable domain, remainder taken from reference TRBV7-2 and TRBJ1-6, is GAGVSQSPSNKVTEKGKDVELRCDPISGHTALYWYRQSLGQGLEFLIYFQGNSAPDKSGLPSDRFSAERTGGSVSTLTIQRTQQEDSAVYLCASSSRGSPLHFGNGTRLTVT.

In its sample, this clone was seen a few times. The chain combines TRBV4-2 with TRBJ1-2, with TRBD1 identical over 11 bases. V shed 3 bases, J shed 6 bases, and the junction held 6 bases outside the gene matches. CDR1 LGHNA and CDR2 YNFKEQ come from the germline V gene. This CDR3 has 15 residues. The CDR3 DNA reads as TGTGCCAGCAGCCACCTTGGACAGGGGGCGGATGGCTACACCTTC. Amino acids: CASSHLGQGADGYTF.

This clone was detected only a few times. The genes are TRBV7-6 and TRBJ2-3; 16 bases match TRBD2. The CDR3 sequence is 18 residues long. The V and J ends lost 5 bases and 5 bases, in that order; junction bases with no gene match: 10. Germline V CDR1 and CDR2: SGHVS, FNYEAQ. Here the CDR3 reads CASSGGLAGGGRGDTQYF. CDR3 bases: TGTGCCAGCAGCGGGGGACTAGCGGGAGGGGGGCGTGGAGATACGCAGTATTTT.

This clone was picked up a small number of times. The chain links TRBV15 to TRBJ2-4, with TRBD2 matching over 11 bases. Germline lookup yields CDR1 LNHNV and CDR2 YYDKDF (reference sequence). The V gene end was trimmed by 1 base and the J gene end by 0 bases; junction bases not matched to a gene: 8. This CDR3 spans 19 amino acids. The CDR3 nucleotides are TGTGCCACCAGCAGAGTTCGCCAGACTAGCGGGGTAGCCAAAAACATTCAGTACTTC. It encodes CATSRVRQTSGVAKNIQYF.

This clone appeared a few times. The chain links TRBV27 to TRBJ2-2; 7 nucleotides line up with TRBD1. Germline V CDR1 and CDR2: MNHEY, SMNVEV (reference sequence). Trimming removed 4 bases from V and 4 bases from J; junction bases left unmatched: 9. The CDR3 sequence is 16 residues long. The CDR3 DNA sequence: TGTGCCAGCAGTTATACAGGGGTAAAAGGCACCGGGGAGCTGTTTTTT. Translated: CASSYTGVKGTGELFF.

Only a few counts were recorded for this clone. This rearrangement joins TRBV6-5 to TRBJ2-6; perhaps TRBD1 as D (5 bases). Germline V gives CDR1 MNHEY, CDR2 SVGAGI. The CDR3 is made up of 14 amino acids. Between the trimmed V and J ends, which lost 6 bases and 0 bases, there was a span of 6 bases. The CDR3 sequence is CASRRGSGANVLTF. For the CDR3, the DNA is TGTGCCAGCAGAAGGGGCTCTGGGGCCAACGTCCTGACTTTC.

This clone was picked up a small number of times. The CDR3 is CASSADSEYTEAFF. CDR3 nucleotide sequence: TGTGCCAGCAGTGCCGACTCGGAGTACACTGAAGCTTTCTTT. The rearrangement links TRBV27 to TRBJ1-1, with D uncertain. The germline CDR1 and CDR2 sequences are MNHEY and SMNVEV (reference sequence). The CDR3 totals 14 residues. V shed 5 bases and J shed 3 bases, with 13 bases lying between them.

In its sample, this clone was seen a few times. V is TRBV29-1 and J is TRBJ2-3, with 11 nucleotides matching TRBD1. The length of the CDR3 is 14 residues. V lost 8 bases and J lost 0; bases outside the gene matches: 4. Germline-derived CDR1 and CDR2 are SQVTM and ANQGSEA. The CDR3 here is CSSDRGLSTDTQYF. The CDR3, as DNA: TGCAGCTCGGACAGGGGGCTTAGCACAGATACGCAGTATTTT.

The rearrangement links TRBV5-1 to TRBJ1-1, with TRBD1 matching over 8 bases. The ends lost 2 bases at V and 4 bases at J; junction bases unmatched: 1. Looked up from germline, CDR1 is SGHRS and CDR2 is YFSETQ. This CDR3 region has 13 residues. The chain's CDR3 is CASSFDRGTEAFF. CDR3 sequence (DNA): TGCGCCAGCAGCTTCGACAGGGGCACTGAAGCTTTCTTT.

This clone has a handful of counts. The chain employs TRBV30 and TRBJ2-7; D unresolved. The CDR3 spans 11 residues. V lost 4 bases and J 0 bases, leaving 4 bases between the germline ends. The germline CDR1 and CDR2 sequences are GTSNPN and SVGIG (reference sequence). The CDR3 DNA follows: TGTGCCTGGACTGACTCCTACGAGCAGTACTTC. Encoded protein: CAWTDSYEQYF.

J is TRBJ2-5 and V is TRBV2; 7 bases fit TRBD2. This CDR3 comprises 12 residues. Per the germline V gene, CDR1 is SNHLY and CDR2 is FYNNEI. The J segment lost 3 bases and the V segment lost 8 bases, leaving 3 bases of the junction unmatched. CDR3 in amino acids: CASALAEETQYF. The CDR3 DNA follows: TGTGCCAGCGCGCTAGCGGAAGAGACCCAGTACTTC.

About this clone: This same CDR3 is encoded by further DNA sequences in the sample. V and J are TRBV30 and TRBJ2-6; D remains unclear. CDR1 GTSNPN and CDR2 SVGIG come from the germline V gene (reference sequence). Trimming pared 2 bases from V and 2 bases from J, leaving 7 bases between. This CDR3 region has 14 residues. Written as DNA, the CDR3 is TGTGCCTGGAGTCCCGGGCCTGGGGCCAACGTCCTGACTTTC. This codes for CAWSPGPGANVLTF.

This clone was observed a few times. Since a far larger clone is one base different, this is likely a read error. This sample also contains other DNA sequences that code for the same CDR3. This chain links TRBV5-4 with TRBJ2-3, with a weak D call TRBD1 (6 bases). The CDR3 sequence is 13 residues long. Germline values: CDR1 SGHNT, CDR2 YYREEE (reference sequence). V dropped 4 bases and J dropped 4 bases, with 10 bases sitting between them. The CDR3 protein is CASSQNRADTQYF. CDR3 in DNA: TGTGCCAGCAGCCAAAACAGGGCAGATACGCAGTATTTT.

The rearrangement uses TRBV21-1 and TRBJ2-2; TRBD1 was called by the table and not checked on the DNA. TRBV21-1 is annotated as a pseudogene. The CDR3 is made up of 24 amino acids. The CDR3 DNA follows: TGTGCCAGCAGAAAGACATTCCCGTCCCCCATATCGGGTTGGTTACAGGGTCGGACCGGGGAGCTGTTTTTT. Protein product: CASRKTFPSPISGWLQGRTGELFF.

In this sample, this clone turned up a few times. The gene calls are TRBV7-9 and TRBJ2-7, with TRBD2 as a possible D gene (6 bases). The CDR3 sequence is 17 residues long. The V gene lost 5 bases and the J gene lost 3 bases, with 23 bases spanning the gap. Looked up from germline, CDR1 is SEHNR and CDR2 is FQNEAQ (reference sequence). CDR3 DNA sequence: TGTGCCAGCAGCACTACTCGGATACGGGGGAACAACTACGAGCAGTACTTC. Its protein is CASSTTRIRGNNYEQYF.

In the case of this clone: Other nucleotide sequences from this sample produce the same CDR3. The chain couples TRBV18 to TRBJ2-1; no reliable D call. The CDR3 has 15 amino acids. Per germline, CDR1 KGHSH and CDR2 LQKENI. With 6 bases removed from V and 0 bases from J, the gap between germline ends came to 12 bases. The CDR3 sequence is CASSPSQSSYNEQFF. In DNA form, the CDR3 reads TGTGCCAGCTCCCCTAGTCAGAGCTCCTACAATGAGCAGTTCTTC.